The text below deals with one TCR beta chain. This sample is part of a study of blood T cell repertoires in COVID-19. Study-level background: Samples of COVID-19 (acute and convalescent) were obtained from the United States, Italy and Spain. The cDNA or gDNA used as material had been derived from T cells, B-cell-depleted T cells, or PBMCs.

In the authors' workflow: Reference gene primer amplification in the assay estimated nucleated cell counts. Data came from immunoSEQ multiplex PCR; TCRdb stores just in-frame clones and leaves some out. V and J calls and clone size follow that table, whereas D and trimming were derived from the DNA. The table includes some 370,000 clones, about 89% detected once. The sample taken for sequencing was peripheral blood. The receptor was derived from a man in his forties with acute or convalescent COVID-19.

CDR3 sequence (DNA): TGTGCCAGTAGTATGGGGGGGCTTTCCTATGGCTACACCTTC. Translated, it gives CASSMGGLSYGYTF. V and J are TRBV19 and TRBJ1-2; TRBD1 is a possible D gene (6 bases). The V gene's germline CDR1 is LNHDA and CDR2 SQIVND (reference sequence). The CDR3 contains 14 residues. The V and J ends lost 3 bases and 4 bases respectively, with 12 bases between them.